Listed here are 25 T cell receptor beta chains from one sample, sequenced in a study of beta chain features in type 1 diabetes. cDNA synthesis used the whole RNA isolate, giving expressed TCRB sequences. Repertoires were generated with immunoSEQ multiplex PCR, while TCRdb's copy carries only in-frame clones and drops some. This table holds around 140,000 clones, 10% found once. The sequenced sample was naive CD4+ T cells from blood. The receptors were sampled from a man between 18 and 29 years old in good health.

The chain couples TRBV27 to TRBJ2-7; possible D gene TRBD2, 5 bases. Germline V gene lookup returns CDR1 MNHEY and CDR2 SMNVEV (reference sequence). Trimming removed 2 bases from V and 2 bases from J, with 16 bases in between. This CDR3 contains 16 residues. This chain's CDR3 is CASSLRLSPRAYEQYF. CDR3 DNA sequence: TGTGCCAGCAGTTTAAGACTCTCACCGCGGGCCTACGAGCAGTACTTC.

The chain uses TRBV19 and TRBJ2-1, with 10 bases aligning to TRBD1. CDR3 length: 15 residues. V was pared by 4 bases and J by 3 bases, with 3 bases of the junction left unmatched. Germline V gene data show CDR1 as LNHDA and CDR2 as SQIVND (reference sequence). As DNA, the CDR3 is TGTGCCAGTAGTAAAGGGGACAGGGGCTACAATGAGCAGTTCTTC. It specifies CASSKGDRGYNEQFF.

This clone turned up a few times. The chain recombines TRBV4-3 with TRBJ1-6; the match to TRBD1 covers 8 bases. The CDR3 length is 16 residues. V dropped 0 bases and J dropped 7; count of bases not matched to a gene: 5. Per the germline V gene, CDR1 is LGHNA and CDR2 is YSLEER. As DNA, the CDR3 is TGCGCCAGCAGCCAAGAGGTCCAGGGGGCCAATTCACCCCTCCACTTT. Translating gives CASSQEVQGANSPLHF.

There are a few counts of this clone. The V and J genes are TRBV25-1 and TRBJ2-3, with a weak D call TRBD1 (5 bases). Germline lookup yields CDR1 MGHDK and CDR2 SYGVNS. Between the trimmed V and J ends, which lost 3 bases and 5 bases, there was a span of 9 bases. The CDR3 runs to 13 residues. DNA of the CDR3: TGTGCCAGCAGTGATTCAGGGCGAGATACGCAGTATTTT. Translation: CASSDSGRDTQYF.

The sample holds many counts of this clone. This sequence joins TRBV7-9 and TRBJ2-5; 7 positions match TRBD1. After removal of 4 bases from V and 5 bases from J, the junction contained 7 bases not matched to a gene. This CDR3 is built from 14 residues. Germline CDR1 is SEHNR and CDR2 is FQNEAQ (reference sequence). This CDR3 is CASSWGQTPETQYF. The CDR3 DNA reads TGTGCCAGCAGCTGGGGACAGACCCCCGAGACCCAGTACTTC.

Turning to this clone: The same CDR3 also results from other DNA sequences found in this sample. CDR3 in DNA: TGTGCCATCAGCCCACTAGCGGGGGGGTCCAATGAGCAGTTCTTC. Translating gives CAISPLAGGSNEQFF. This chain links TRBV10-3 with TRBJ2-1; 13 nucleotides match TRBD2. Germline V gene sequence: CDR1 ENHRY, CDR2 SYGVKD. This CDR3 contains 15 residues. Trimming at V came to 6 bases and at J to 6 bases, leaving 5 bases not matched to a gene.

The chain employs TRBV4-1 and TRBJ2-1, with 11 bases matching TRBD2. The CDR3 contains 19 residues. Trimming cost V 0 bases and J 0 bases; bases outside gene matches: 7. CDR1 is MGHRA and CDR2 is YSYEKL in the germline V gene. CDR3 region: CASSQDSGGAYGSYNEQFF. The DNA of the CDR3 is TGCGCCAGCAGCCAAGATAGCGGGGGGGCATATGGCTCCTACAATGAGCAGTTCTTC.

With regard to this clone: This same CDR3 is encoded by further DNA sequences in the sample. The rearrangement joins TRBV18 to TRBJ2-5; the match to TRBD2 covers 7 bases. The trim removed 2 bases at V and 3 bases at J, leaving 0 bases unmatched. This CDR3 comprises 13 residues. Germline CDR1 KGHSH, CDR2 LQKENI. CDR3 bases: TGTGCCAGCTCACCAGGACTAGAAGAGACCCAGTACTTC. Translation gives CASSPGLEETQYF.

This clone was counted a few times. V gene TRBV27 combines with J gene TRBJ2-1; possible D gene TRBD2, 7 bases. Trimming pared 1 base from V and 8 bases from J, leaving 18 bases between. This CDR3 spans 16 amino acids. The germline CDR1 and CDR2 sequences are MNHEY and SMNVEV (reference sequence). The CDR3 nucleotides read TGTGCCAGCAGTTTATATGAGGGGGGGCGTTTAGATGAGCAGTTCTTC. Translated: CASSLYEGGRLDEQFF.

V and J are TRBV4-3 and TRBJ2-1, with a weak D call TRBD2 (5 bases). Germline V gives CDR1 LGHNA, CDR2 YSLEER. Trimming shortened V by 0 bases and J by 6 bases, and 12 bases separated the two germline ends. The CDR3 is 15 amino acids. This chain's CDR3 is CASSQDREPSNEQFF. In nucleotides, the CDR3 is TGCGCCAGCAGCCAAGATAGGGAGCCGAGCAATGAGCAGTTCTTC.

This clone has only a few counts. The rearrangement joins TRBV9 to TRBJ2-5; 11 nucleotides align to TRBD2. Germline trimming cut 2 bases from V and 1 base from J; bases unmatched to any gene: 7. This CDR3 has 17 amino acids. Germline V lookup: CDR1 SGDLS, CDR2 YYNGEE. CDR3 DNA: TGTGCCAGCAGCGTCGCTAGCGGGGGGCCTATCCAAGAGACCCAGTACTTC. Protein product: CASSVASGGPIQETQYF.

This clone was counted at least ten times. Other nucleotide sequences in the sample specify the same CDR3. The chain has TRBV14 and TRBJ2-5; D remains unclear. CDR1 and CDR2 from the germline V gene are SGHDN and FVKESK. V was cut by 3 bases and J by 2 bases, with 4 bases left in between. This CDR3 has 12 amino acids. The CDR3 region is CASSQAQETQYF. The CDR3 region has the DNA TGTGCCAGCAGCCAGGCACAAGAGACCCAGTACTTC.

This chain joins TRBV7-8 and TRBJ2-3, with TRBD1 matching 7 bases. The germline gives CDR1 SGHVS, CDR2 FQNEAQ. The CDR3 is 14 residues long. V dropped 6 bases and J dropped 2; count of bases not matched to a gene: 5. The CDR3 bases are TGTGCCAGCAGAATGGGACAGTACACAGATACGCAGTATTTT. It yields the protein CASRMGQYTDTQYF.

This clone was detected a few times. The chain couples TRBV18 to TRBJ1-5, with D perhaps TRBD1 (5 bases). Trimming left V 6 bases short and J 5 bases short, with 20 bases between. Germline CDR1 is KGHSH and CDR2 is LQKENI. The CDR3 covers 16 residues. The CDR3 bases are TGTGCCAGCTCCAAAGCGGGGGTTGGGGACCATCAGCCCCAGCATTTT. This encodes CASSKAGVGDHQPQHF.

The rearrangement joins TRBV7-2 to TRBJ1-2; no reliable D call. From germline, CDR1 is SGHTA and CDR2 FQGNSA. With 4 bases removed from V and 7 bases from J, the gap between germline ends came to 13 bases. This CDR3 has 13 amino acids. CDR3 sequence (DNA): TGTGCCAGCAGCTCTAACCCCTATGCTGGCTACACCTTC. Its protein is CASSSNPYAGYTF.

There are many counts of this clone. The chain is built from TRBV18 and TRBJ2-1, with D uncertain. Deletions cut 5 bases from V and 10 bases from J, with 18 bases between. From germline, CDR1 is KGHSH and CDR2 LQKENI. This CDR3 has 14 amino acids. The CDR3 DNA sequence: TGTGCCAGCTCAAAAACTCTCGACCCAGCGGAGCAGTTCTTC. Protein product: CASSKTLDPAEQFF.

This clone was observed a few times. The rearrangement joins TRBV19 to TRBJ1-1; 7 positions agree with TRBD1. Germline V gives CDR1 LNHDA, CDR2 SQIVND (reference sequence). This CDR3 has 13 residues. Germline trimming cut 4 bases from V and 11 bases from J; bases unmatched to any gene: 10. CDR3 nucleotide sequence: TGTGCCAGTAGTAACATAGGACAGGATACCGCTTTCTTT. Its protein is CASSNIGQDTAFF. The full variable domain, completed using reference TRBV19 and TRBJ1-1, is DGGITQSPKYLFRKEGQNVTLSCEQNLNHDAMYWYRQDPGQGLRLIYYSQIVNDFQKGDIAEGYSVSREKKESFPLTVTSAQKNPTAFYLCASSNIGQDTAFFGQGTRLTVV.

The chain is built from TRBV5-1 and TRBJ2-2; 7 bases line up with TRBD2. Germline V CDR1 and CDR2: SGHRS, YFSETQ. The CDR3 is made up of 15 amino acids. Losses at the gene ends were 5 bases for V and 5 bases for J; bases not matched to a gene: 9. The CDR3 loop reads CASRKSQGGTGELFF. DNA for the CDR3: TGCGCCAGCAGAAAGTCGCAGGGAGGGACCGGGGAGCTGTTTTTT.

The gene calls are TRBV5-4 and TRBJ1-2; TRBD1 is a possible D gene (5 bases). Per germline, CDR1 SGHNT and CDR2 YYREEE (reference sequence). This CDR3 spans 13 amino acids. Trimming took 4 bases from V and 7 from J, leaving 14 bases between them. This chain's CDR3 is CASSAGHRGGYTF. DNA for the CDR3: TGTGCCAGCAGCGCCGGACATCGTGGTGGCTACACCTTC.

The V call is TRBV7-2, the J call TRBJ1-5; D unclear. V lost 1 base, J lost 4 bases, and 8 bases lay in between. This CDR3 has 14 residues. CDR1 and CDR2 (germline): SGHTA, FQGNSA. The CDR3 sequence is CASSLGTANQPQHF. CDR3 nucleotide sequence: TGTGCCAGCAGCTTAGGGACTGCTAATCAGCCCCAGCATTTT.

The CDR3 is CASSQLTSGGYNEQFF. CDR3 in DNA: TGCGCCAGCAGCCAGCTCACTAGCGGGGGGTACAATGAGCAGTTCTTC. The chain has TRBV4-1 and TRBJ2-1; TRBD2 matches 12 bases. The germline V gene encodes CDR1 MGHRA and CDR2 YSYEKL. The CDR3 is made up of 16 amino acids. The V segment lost 3 bases and the J segment 4 bases; nucleotides outside the gene matches: 4.

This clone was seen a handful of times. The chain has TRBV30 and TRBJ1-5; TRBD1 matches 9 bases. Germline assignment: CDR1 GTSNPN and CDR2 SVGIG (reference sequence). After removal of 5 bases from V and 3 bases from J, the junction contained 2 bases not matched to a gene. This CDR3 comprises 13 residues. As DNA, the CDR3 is TGTGCCTGGGAACAGGGGGCCAATCAGCCCCAGCATTTT. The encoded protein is CAWEQGANQPQHF. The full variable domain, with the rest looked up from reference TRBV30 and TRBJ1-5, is SQTIHQWPATLVQPVGSPLSLECTVEGTSNPNLYWYRQAAGRGLQLLFYSVGIGQISSEVPQNLSASRPQDRQFILSSKKLLLSDSGFYLCAWEQGANQPQHFGDGTRLSIL.

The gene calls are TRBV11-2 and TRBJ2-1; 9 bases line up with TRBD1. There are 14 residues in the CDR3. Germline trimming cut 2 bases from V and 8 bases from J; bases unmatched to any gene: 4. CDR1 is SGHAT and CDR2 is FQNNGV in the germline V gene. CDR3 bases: TGTGCCAGCAGCTTAATGGGACAGGGTGATGAGCAGTTCTTC. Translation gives CASSLMGQGDEQFF.

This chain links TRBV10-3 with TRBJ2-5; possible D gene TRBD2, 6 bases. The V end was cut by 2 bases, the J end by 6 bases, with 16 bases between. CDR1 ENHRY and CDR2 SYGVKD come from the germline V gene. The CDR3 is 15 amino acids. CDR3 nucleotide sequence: TGTGCCATCAGTGAGGCCGGCGGACTAATTCAGACCCAGTACTTC. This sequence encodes CAISEAGGLIQTQYF.

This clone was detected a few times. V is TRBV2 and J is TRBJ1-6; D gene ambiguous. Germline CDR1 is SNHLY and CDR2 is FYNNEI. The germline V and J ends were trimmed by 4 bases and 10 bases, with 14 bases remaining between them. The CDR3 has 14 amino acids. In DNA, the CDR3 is TGTGCCAGCAGTGCCGAGACACTAGGGTCACCCCTCCACTTT. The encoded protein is CASSAETLGSPLHF.